Below are 30 T cell receptor beta chains sequenced from a single sample in a study of blood T cell repertoires in COVID-19. The method was immunoSEQ multiplex PCR; TCRdb's version includes in-frame clones alone and lacks a portion of them. The table shows 65,000 to 95,000 clones, with approximately 89% occurring only once. Sequenced input: peripheral blood. The receptors were gathered from a man in his fifties or sixties with COVID-19, enrolled during active disease.

The chain uses TRBV11-2 and TRBJ1-1; tentative D call: TRBD1 (5 bases). V gave up 3 bases and J gave up 5 bases, with 13 bases separating them. The CDR3 consists of 14 residues. Germline CDR1 SGHAT, CDR2 FQNNGV. The CDR3 protein is CASSFVGAGTEAFF. In nucleotides, the CDR3 is TGTGCCAGCAGCTTTGTTGGAGCAGGGACTGAAGCTTTCTTT.

The V and J genes are TRBV10-1 and TRBJ2-2; the match to TRBD2 covers 13 bases. In germline, CDR1 is WNHNN, CDR2 SYGVQD (reference sequence). The CDR3 has 16 amino acids. Trimming cost V 8 bases and J 5 bases; bases outside gene matches: 8. The CDR3 DNA reads as TGCGCCAGCGGAAACGGACTAGCGGGAGTTACCGGGGAGCTGTTTTTT. It translates to CASGNGLAGVTGELFF.

The chain is built from TRBV18 and TRBJ2-3; D is possibly TRBD2 (5 bases). Germline-derived CDR1 and CDR2 are KGHSH and LQKENI. The CDR3 runs to 13 residues. The V end lost 3 bases, the J end lost 6 bases, and 10 bases lay between the germline ends. The DNA for the CDR3 is TGTGCCAGCTCACCGAAGAGGGCTGATACGCAGTATTTT. It specifies CASSPKRADTQYF.

The rearrangement joins TRBV3-1 (or the pseudogene TRBV3-2) to TRBJ2-6, with 7 bases aligning to TRBD1. Germline values: CDR1 LGHDT, CDR2 YNNKEL (reference sequence). The CDR3 has 15 amino acids. V shed 6 bases and J 2 bases; nucleotides not matched to a gene: 4. The CDR3 protein is CASRLTGAGANVLTF. The CDR3 region has the DNA TGTGCCAGCAGGCTTACAGGGGCTGGGGCCAACGTCCTGACTTTC.

The chain joins TRBV7-2 to TRBJ1-3; no clear D gene. This CDR3 has 15 residues. From germline, CDR1 is SGHTA and CDR2 FQGNSA. V lost 0 bases, J lost 3 bases, and 9 bases lay in between. The CDR3 loop reads CASSLAQEGGNTIYF. The CDR3 bases are TGTGCCAGCAGCTTAGCGCAGGAGGGTGGAAACACCATATATTTT.

V is TRBV7-2 and J is TRBJ1-2; D not certain. This CDR3 comprises 14 residues. V was pared by 2 bases and J by 3 bases, with 10 bases between. The germline V gene has CDR1 SGHTA and CDR2 FQGNSA. The CDR3 region has the DNA TGTGCCAGCAGCTTAAAGGAGAAAGACTATGGCTACACCTTC. Translation: CASSLKEKDYGYTF.

This clone was detected only a few times. The V call is TRBV19, the J call TRBJ2-1, with 8 bases matching TRBD2. Germline trimming cut 6 bases from V and 1 base from J; bases unmatched to any gene: 8. CDR3 size: 16 residues. The germline CDR1 and CDR2 sequences are LNHDA and SQIVND (reference sequence). The CDR3 nucleotides read TGTGCCAGTAGGGCCTCCCCTAGCGGGTCCTACAATGAGCAGTTCTTC. This gives the protein CASRASPSGSYNEQFF. Using reference TRBV19 and TRBJ2-1 for the parts outside the CDR3, the full variable domain is DGGITQSPKYLFRKEGQNVTLSCEQNLNHDAMYWYRQDPGQGLRLIYYSQIVNDFQKGDIAEGYSVSREKKESFPLTVTSAQKNPTAFYLCASRASPSGSYNEQFFGPGTRLTVL.

This chain links TRBV5-1 with TRBJ2-5, with D maybe TRBD2 (6 bases). CDR3 size: 12 residues. Germline values: CDR1 SGHRS, CDR2 YFSETQ. The V gene lost 5 bases and the J gene lost 5 bases, with 10 bases spanning the gap. The CDR3 bases are TGCGCCAGCAGGCGGGAATGGGAGACCCAGTACTTC. This codes for CASRREWETQYF.

The chain has TRBV29-1 and TRBJ2-1; D is perhaps TRBD1 (7 bases). CDR1 SQVTM and CDR2 ANQGSEA come from the germline V gene. Trimming pared 4 bases from V and 1 base from J, leaving 8 bases between. This CDR3 is 13 amino acids long. The CDR3: CSVAGGSYNEQFF. Written as DNA, the CDR3 is TGCAGCGTTGCAGGGGGGTCCTACAATGAGCAGTTCTTC.

The V and J genes are TRBV7-9 and TRBJ1-4, with 9 nucleotides matching TRBD1. Germline CDR1 reads SEHNR; CDR2 reads FQNEAQ (reference sequence). The CDR3 spans 14 residues. The trim removed 5 bases at V and 8 bases at J, leaving 6 bases unmatched. Here the CDR3 reads CASSLGTGTEKLFF. CDR3 coding DNA: TGTGCCAGCAGCCTCGGGACAGGGACGGAAAAACTGTTTTTT.

This sequence joins TRBV6-5 and TRBJ2-2; 7 nucleotides match TRBD2. Germline V CDR1 and CDR2: MNHEY, SVGAGI. With 7 bases clipped from V and 1 base from J, the junction kept 3 bases outside the gene matches. This CDR3 spans 14 amino acids. CDR3 nucleotide sequence: TGTGCCAGCACGGCTAGCGGGAACACCGGGGAGCTGTTTTTT. This translates into CASTASGNTGELFF.

The chain has TRBV6-5 and TRBJ1-1; TRBD1 aligns across 7 bases. The V gene end was trimmed by 7 bases and the J gene end by 1 base; junction bases not matched to a gene: 6. CDR1 MNHEY and CDR2 SVGAGI come from the germline V gene. The CDR3 has 14 amino acids. The CDR3: CASTPGDRNTEAFF. CDR3 bases: TGTGCCAGCACCCCTGGGGACAGGAACACTGAAGCTTTCTTT.

V and J are TRBV5-4 and TRBJ2-7; TRBD2 matches at 10 bases. Germline trimming cut 4 bases from V and 2 bases from J; bases unmatched to any gene: 6. Germline V lookup: CDR1 SGHNT, CDR2 YYREEE (reference sequence). The CDR3 totals 15 residues. Here the CDR3 DNA reads TGTGCCAGCAGCCGGACCGGGACTAGCGCCTACGAGCAGTACTTC. It codes for CASSRTGTSAYEQYF.

This chain links TRBV9 with TRBJ2-5, with 10 bases fitting TRBD2. Losses at the gene ends were 0 bases for V and 0 bases for J; bases not matched to a gene: 2. Germline V gene lookup returns CDR1 SGDLS and CDR2 YYNGEE. The CDR3 length is 16 residues. CDR3 in DNA: TGTGCCAGCAGCGTAGTTGGACTAGCGGACCAAGAGACCCAGTACTTC. Protein product: CASSVVGLADQETQYF.

This rearrangement joins TRBV29-1 to TRBJ2-7, with a tentative D call TRBD1 (5 bases). The germline V gene encodes CDR1 SQVTM and CDR2 ANQGSEA. The CDR3 contains 11 residues. Trimming shortened V by 7 bases and J by 6 bases, and 13 bases separated the two germline ends. CDR3 DNA: TGCAGCGCTGACCAGGGCGGCGAGCAGTACTTC. Residues: CSADQGGEQYF.

J is TRBJ2-1 and V is TRBV4-2; 9 positions match TRBD2. V shed 4 bases, J shed 3 bases, and the junction held 4 bases outside the gene matches. The CDR3 contains 15 residues. CDR1 and CDR2 from the germline V gene are LGHNA and YNFKEQ. The CDR3 DNA is TGTGCCAGCAGCCCCACTAGCGGGCTCTACAATGAGCAGTTCTTC. The encoded protein is CASSPTSGLYNEQFF.

The rearrangement links TRBV5-1 to TRBJ2-3; D may be TRBD2 (6 bases). Deletions cut 0 bases from V and 1 base from J, with 15 bases between. The CDR3 runs 17 residues. Per germline, CDR1 SGHRS and CDR2 YFSETQ. CDR3 DNA: TGCGCCAGCAGCTTGGGTTTGCGGGACCCTCGCACAGATACGCAGTATTTT. Protein: CASSLGLRDPRTDTQYF.

The chain employs TRBV15 and TRBJ2-3, with 9 bases identical to TRBD1. Trimming cost V 5 bases and J 3 bases; bases outside gene matches: 3. The CDR3 contains 14 residues. CDR1 LNHNV and CDR2 YYDKDF come from the germline V gene (reference sequence). The CDR3 nucleotides read TGTGCCACCAGCCCGACAGGGGGAACAGATACGCAGTATTTT. It is translated as CATSPTGGTDTQYF.

The chain employs TRBV6-2 or TRBV6-3 and TRBJ2-7; a possible D gene is TRBD2 (5 bases). This CDR3 comprises 14 residues. Per the germline V gene, CDR1 is MNHEY and CDR2 is SVGEGT. V lost 6 bases to trimming and J lost 4 bases, with 16 bases between them. The CDR3 DNA follows: TGTGCCAGCAGCCTAGCCGTACGGGGATACGAGCAGTACTTC. Encoded protein: CASSLAVRGYEQYF.

This rearrangement joins TRBV6-5 to TRBJ1-5, with D tentatively TRBD1 (5 bases). This CDR3 spans 16 amino acids. The germline CDR1 and CDR2 sequences are MNHEY and SVGAGI. V was pared by 2 bases and J by 1 base, with 12 bases between. CDR3 residues: CASSYGGDSSNQPQHF. The CDR3, as DNA: TGTGCCAGCAGTTACGGAGGGGACTCGAGCAATCAGCCCCAGCATTTT.

This clone was detected only a few times. The chain couples TRBV6-6 to TRBJ2-3, with no clear D. V lost 7 bases and J 7 bases, leaving 15 bases between the germline ends. The CDR3 runs to 13 residues. CDR1 MNHNY and CDR2 SVGAGI come from the germline V gene (reference sequence). CDR3 DNA sequence: TGTGCCAGCACAAACGCCGGGTCATATACGCAGTATTTT. Its translation: CASTNAGSYTQYF.

The chain is built from TRBV4-2 and TRBJ1-2; D gene ambiguous. Trimming pared 0 bases from V and 0 bases from J, leaving 8 bases between. This CDR3 is 15 amino acids long. Per germline, CDR1 LGHNA and CDR2 YNFKEQ. The CDR3 loop is CASSQDSGANYGYTF. DNA of the CDR3: TGTGCCAGCAGCCAAGACTCCGGAGCTAACTATGGCTACACCTTC.

The chain combines TRBV21-1 with TRBJ2-7; TRBD2, the table's D call, lacks a check against the DNA. TRBV21-1 is deemed a pseudogene. The CDR3 has 15 amino acids. The CDR3 region has the DNA TGTGCCAGCAGCAAAGAGGCGGGGGCCCCCTACGAGCAGTACGTC. This gives the protein CASSKEAGAPYEQYV.

The chain has TRBV28 and TRBJ1-5; no reliable D call. The V gene lost 3 bases and the J gene lost 0 bases, with 9 bases spanning the gap. The CDR3 spans 15 residues. From germline, CDR1 is MDHEN and CDR2 SYDVKM. CDR3 sequence: CASSLRQNSNQPQHF. DNA for the CDR3: TGTGCCAGCAGTTTGCGGCAGAATAGCAATCAGCCCCAGCATTTT. Together with reference TRBV28 and TRBJ1-5, the CDR3 gives the full variable domain: DVKVTQSSRYLVKRTGEKVFLECVQDMDHENMFWYRQDPGLGLRLIYFSYDVKMKEKGDIPEGYSVSREKKERFSLILESASTNQTSMYLCASSLRQNSNQPQHFGDGTRLSIL.

The V gene is TRBV7-8, the J gene TRBJ2-1; 10 nucleotides line up with TRBD2. Germline CDR1 and CDR2: SGHVS and FQNEAQ. The CDR3 is 17 residues long. V was pared by 5 bases and J by 10 bases, with 17 bases of the junction left unmatched. The CDR3: CASSRGAPSGRFREQFF. Written as DNA, the CDR3 is TGTGCCAGCAGCCGAGGGGCTCCTAGCGGGAGATTCCGGGAGCAGTTCTTC.

The chain has TRBV7-3 and TRBJ2-1, with D hard to call. The CDR3 runs 13 residues. Trimming took 5 bases from V and 6 from J, leaving 11 bases between them. Germline lookup yields CDR1 SGHTA and CDR2 FQGTGA. In DNA form, the CDR3 reads TGTGCCAGCAGCCCACAATTAGCCAATGAGCAGTTCTTC. It specifies CASSPQLANEQFF.

This clone is a singleton in its sample. Compared with germline, one end of the junction differs, possibly owing to a read error. This sequence joins TRBV2 and TRBJ1-5; the match to TRBD1 covers 7 bases. Germline V CDR1 and CDR2: SNHLY, FYNNEI. The CDR3 length is 14 residues. DNA for the CDR3: TGTGCCAGCAGCGAAGACAGGGTAGTACAGCCCCAGCATTTT. This sequence encodes CASSEDRVVQPQHF.

The rearrangement uses TRBV4-1 and TRBJ2-2, with a weak D call TRBD2 (6 bases). The germline V and J ends were trimmed by 1 base and 0 bases, with 12 bases remaining between them. CDR1 MGHRA and CDR2 YSYEKL come from the germline V gene. The CDR3 length is 17 residues. CDR3 DNA sequence: TGCGCCAGCAGCCAAGGGCGGGACCGCGCGAACACCGGGGAGCTGTTTTTT. Protein product: CASSQGRDRANTGELFF.

The chain combines TRBV30 with TRBJ2-1; TRBD1 matches 7 bases. This CDR3 has 13 residues. CDR1 and CDR2 (germline): GTSNPN, SVGIG (reference sequence). Losses at the gene ends were 4 bases for V and 5 bases for J; bases not matched to a gene: 5. The CDR3 loop is CAWTPGTDNEQFF. As DNA, the CDR3 is TGTGCCTGGACCCCAGGGACAGACAATGAGCAGTTCTTC.

This chain connects TRBV14 to TRBJ1-1, with D perhaps TRBD1 (5 bases). Trimming cost V 0 bases and J 0 bases, with 8 bases left between them. The germline V gene has CDR1 SGHDN and CDR2 FVKESK. The CDR3 covers 15 residues. Here the CDR3 DNA reads TGTGCCAGCAGCCAAGAGGAGGGGTTGAACACTGAAGCTTTCTTT. It is translated as CASSQEEGLNTEAFF.